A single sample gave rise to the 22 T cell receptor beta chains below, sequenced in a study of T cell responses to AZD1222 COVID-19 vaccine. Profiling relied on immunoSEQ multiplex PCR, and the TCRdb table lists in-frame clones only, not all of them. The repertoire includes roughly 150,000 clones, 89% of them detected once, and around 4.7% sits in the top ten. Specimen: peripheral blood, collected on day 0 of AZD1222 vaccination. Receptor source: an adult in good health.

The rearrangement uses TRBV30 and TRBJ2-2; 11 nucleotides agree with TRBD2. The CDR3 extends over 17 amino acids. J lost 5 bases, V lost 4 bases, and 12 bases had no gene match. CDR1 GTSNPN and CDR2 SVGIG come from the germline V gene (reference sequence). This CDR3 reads CAWTPIPLAGGTGELFF. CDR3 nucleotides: TGTGCCTGGACCCCAATACCCTTAGCGGGAGGGACCGGGGAGCTGTTTTTT.

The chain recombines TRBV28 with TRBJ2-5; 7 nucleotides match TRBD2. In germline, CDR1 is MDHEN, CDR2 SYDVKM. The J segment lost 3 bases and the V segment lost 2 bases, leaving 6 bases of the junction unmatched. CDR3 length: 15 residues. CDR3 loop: CASSLIGEGEETQYF. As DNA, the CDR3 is TGTGCCAGCAGTTTAATCGGGGAGGGCGAAGAGACCCAGTACTTC.

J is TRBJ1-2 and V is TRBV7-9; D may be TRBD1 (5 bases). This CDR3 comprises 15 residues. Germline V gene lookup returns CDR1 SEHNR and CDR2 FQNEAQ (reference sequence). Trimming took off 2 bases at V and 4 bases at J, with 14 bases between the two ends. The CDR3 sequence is CASSLSPGRGYGYTF. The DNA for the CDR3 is TGTGCCAGCAGCTTATCTCCAGGGCGTGGCTATGGCTACACCTTC. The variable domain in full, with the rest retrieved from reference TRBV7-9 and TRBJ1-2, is DTGVSQNPRHKITKRGQNVTFRCDPISEHNRLYWYRQTLGQGPEFLTYFQNEAQLEKSRLLSDRFSAERPKGSFSTLEIQRTEQGDSAMYLCASSLSPGRGYGYTFGSGTRLTVV.

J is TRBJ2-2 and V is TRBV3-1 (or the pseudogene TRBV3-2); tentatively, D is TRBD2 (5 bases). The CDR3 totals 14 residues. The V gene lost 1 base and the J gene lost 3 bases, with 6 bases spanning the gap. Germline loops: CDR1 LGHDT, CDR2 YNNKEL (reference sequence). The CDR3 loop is CASSQAGYTGELFF. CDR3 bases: TGTGCCAGCAGCCAAGCGGGGTACACCGGGGAGCTGTTTTTT.

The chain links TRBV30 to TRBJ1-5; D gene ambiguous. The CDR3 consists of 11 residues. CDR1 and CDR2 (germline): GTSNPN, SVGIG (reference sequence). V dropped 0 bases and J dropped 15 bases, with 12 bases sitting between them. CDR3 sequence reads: CAWSVIGPPHF. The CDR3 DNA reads TGTGCCTGGAGTGTAATAGGACCTCCGCATTTT.

The DNA of the CDR3 is TGTGCCAGCAGCTTGTCTAGCGGGGGCCATGAGCAGTTCTTC. It translates to CASSLSSGGHEQFF. V usage is TRBV5-4 and J usage is TRBJ2-1, with 10 nucleotides matching TRBD2. V dropped 1 base and J dropped 8; count of bases not matched to a gene: 3. The CDR3 is 14 residues long. The germline V gene has CDR1 SGHNT and CDR2 YYREEE (reference sequence).

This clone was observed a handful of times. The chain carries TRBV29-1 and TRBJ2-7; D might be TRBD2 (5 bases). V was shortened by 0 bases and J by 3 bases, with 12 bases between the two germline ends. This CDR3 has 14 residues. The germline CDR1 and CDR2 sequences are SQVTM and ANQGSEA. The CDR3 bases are TGCAGCGTTGAAGAGCGCTCCCGGGGCTACGAGCAGTACTTC. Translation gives CSVEERSRGYEQYF.

The CDR3 region has the DNA TGTGCCAGCACAAATCTGGAGACCCAGTACTTC. Translating gives CASTNLETQYF. The V gene is TRBV3-1 (or the pseudogene TRBV3-2), the J gene TRBJ2-5; unclear D gene. In germline, CDR1 is LGHDT, CDR2 YNNKEL (reference sequence). This CDR3 region has 11 residues. V was trimmed by 7 bases and J by 5 bases, leaving 8 bases between them.

The CDR3 DNA reads TGTGCCAGCAGTCCTGGACGGATCCTTAAGGGCTACACCTTC. It codes for CASSPGRILKGYTF. The rearrangement uses TRBV28 and TRBJ1-2; D is undetermined. Trimming shortened V by 5 bases and J by 8 bases, and 18 bases separated the two germline ends. The CDR3 has 14 amino acids. Germline assignment: CDR1 MDHEN and CDR2 SYDVKM.

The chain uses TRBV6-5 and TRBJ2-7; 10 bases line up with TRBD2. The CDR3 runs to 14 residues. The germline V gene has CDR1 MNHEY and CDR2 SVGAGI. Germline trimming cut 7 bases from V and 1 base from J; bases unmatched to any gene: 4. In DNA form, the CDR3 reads TGTGCCAGCAAAGCACTAGCGGGATCCTACGAGCAGTACTTC. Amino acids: CASKALAGSYEQYF.

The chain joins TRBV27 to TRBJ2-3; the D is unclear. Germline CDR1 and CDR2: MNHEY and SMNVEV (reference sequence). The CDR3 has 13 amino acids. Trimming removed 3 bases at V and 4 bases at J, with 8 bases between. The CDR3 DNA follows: TGTGCCAGCAGTTTGAGTCTTGCAGATACGCAGTATTTT. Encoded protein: CASSLSLADTQYF.

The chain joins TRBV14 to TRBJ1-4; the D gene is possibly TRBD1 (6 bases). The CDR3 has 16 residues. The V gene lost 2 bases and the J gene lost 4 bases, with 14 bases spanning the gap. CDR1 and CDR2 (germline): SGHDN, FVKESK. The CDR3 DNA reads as TGTGCCAGCAGCCAAAGTCTGTACAGGGATAATGAAAAACTGTTTTTT. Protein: CASSQSLYRDNEKLFF.

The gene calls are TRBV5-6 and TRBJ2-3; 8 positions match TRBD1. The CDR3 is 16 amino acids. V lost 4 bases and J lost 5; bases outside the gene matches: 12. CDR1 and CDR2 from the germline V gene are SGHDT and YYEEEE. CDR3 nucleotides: TGTGCCAGCAGCGGAACCCTCAGGGGGCGGGTAGATACGCAGTATTTT. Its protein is CASSGTLRGRVDTQYF.

The CDR3 coding sequence is TGTGCCAGCAGTGTCTCACAGGGGTCCCTGAATCTCTACGAGCAGTACTTC. Protein sequence: CASSVSQGSLNLYEQYF. The V and J genes are TRBV6-1 and TRBJ2-7, with 7 bases matching TRBD1. CDR3 length: 17 residues. CDR1 is MNHNS and CDR2 is SASEGT in the germline V gene. J lost 3 bases, V lost 4 bases, and 15 bases had no gene match.

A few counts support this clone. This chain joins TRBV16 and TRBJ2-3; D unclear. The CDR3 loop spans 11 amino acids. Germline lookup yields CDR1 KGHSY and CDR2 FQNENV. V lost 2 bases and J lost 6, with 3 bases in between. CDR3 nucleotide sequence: TGTGCCAGCAGCCAAATGGATACGCAGTATTTT. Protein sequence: CASSQMDTQYF.

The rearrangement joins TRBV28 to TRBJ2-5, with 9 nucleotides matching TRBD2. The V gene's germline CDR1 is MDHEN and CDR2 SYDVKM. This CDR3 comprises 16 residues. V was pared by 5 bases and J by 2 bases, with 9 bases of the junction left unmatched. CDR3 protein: CASSPIGLAGQETQYF. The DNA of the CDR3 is TGTGCCAGCAGTCCGATAGGCCTAGCGGGGCAAGAGACCCAGTACTTC. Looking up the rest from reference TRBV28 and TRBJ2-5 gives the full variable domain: DVKVTQSSRYLVKRTGEKVFLECVQDMDHENMFWYRQDPGLGLRLIYFSYDVKMKEKGDIPEGYSVSREKKERFSLILESASTNQTSMYLCASSPIGLAGQETQYFGPGTRLLVL.

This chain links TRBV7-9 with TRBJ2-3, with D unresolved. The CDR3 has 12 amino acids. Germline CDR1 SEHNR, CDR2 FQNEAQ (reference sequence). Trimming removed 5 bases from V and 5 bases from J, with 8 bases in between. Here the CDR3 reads CASSATGDTQYF. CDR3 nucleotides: TGTGCCAGCAGCGCCACGGGAGATACGCAGTATTTT.

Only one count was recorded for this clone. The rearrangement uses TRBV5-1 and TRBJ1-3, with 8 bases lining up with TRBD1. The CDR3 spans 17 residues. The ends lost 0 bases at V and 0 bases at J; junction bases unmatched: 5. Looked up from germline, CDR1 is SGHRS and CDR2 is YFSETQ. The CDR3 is CASSLETGGLSGNTIYF. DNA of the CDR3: TGCGCCAGCAGCTTGGAAACAGGGGGACTCTCTGGAAACACCATATATTTT.

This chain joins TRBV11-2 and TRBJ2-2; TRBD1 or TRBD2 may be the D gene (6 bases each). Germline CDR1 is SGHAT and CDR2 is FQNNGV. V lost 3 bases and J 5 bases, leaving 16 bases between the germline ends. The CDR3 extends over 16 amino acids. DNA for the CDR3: TGTGCCAGCAGCTTCTATAGGGGGGAGGAGACCGGGGAGCTGTTTTTT. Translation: CASSFYRGEETGELFF.

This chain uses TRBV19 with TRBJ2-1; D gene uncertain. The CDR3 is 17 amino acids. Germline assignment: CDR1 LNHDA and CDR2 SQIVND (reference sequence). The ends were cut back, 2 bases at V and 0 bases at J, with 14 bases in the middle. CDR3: CASSISGKGSSYNEQFF. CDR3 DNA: TGTGCCAGTAGTATATCAGGTAAGGGAAGCTCCTACAATGAGCAGTTCTTC.

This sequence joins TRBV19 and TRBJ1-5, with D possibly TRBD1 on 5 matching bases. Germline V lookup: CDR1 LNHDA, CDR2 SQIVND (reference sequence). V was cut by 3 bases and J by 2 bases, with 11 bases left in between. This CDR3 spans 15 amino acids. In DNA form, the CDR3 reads TGTGCCAGTAGTATGGGACCCGGGGGCAATCAGCCCCAGCATTTT. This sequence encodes CASSMGPGGNQPQHF.

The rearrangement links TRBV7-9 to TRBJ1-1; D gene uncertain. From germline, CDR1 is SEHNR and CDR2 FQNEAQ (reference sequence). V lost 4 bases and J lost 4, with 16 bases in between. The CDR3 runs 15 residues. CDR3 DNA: TGTGCCAGCAGCTCCTTGTCGGGTCGCGGCACTGAAGCTTTCTTT. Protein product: CASSSLSGRGTEAFF. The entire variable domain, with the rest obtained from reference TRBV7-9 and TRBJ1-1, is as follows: DTGVSQNPRHKITKRGQNVTFRCDPISEHNRLYWYRQTLGQGPEFLTYFQNEAQLEKSRLLSDRFSAERPKGSFSTLEIQRTEQGDSAMYLCASSSLSGRGTEAFFGQGTRLTVV.